The 32 T cell receptor beta chains given below trace back to one sample, sequenced in a study of shared clonotypes between healthy human individuals. Measured with immunoSEQ multiplex PCR; TCRdb has only the in-frame clones, and not every one. The table has hundreds of thousands of clones, almost 97% seen once. Material: naive CD4+ T cells sorted from blood. Sample subset: CD45RA+ positively selected. These receptors all come from a woman aged 25 to 45 in good health.

The chain combines TRBV2 with TRBJ2-1; 14 positions agree with TRBD2. V dropped 7 bases and J dropped 8; count of bases not matched to a gene: 7. The length of the CDR3 is 15 residues. CDR1 and CDR2 (germline): SNHLY, FYNNEI. The CDR3: CASKRTSGRSDEQFF. The CDR3 region has the DNA TGTGCCAGCAAGAGGACTAGCGGGAGGTCGGATGAGCAGTTCTTC.

This clone came up once. V gene TRBV19 combines with J gene TRBJ2-7; D is undetermined. V was pared by 5 bases and J by 4 bases, with 18 bases between. This CDR3 spans 15 amino acids. CDR1 LNHDA and CDR2 SQIVND come from the germline V gene (reference sequence). Here the CDR3 reads CASSPPGSNDYEQYF. The DNA of the CDR3 is TGTGCCAGTAGTCCCCCGGGCTCCAATGATTACGAGCAGTACTTC. The full variable domain, its missing parts supplied by reference TRBV19 and TRBJ2-7, is DGGITQSPKYLFRKEGQNVTLSCEQNLNHDAMYWYRQDPGQGLRLIYYSQIVNDFQKGDIAEGYSVSREKKESFPLTVTSAQKNPTAFYLCASSPPGSNDYEQYFGPGTRLTVT.

The rearrangement uses TRBV18 and TRBJ2-3, with D possibly matching TRBD2 (5 bases). Germline V gene data show CDR1 as KGHSH and CDR2 as LQKENI. This CDR3 has 16 residues. V lost 0 bases and J lost 3, with 13 bases in between. The CDR3, as DNA: TGTGCCAGCTCACCACCGGGAGACTTTTTAACAGATACGCAGTATTTT. This codes for CASSPPGDFLTDTQYF.

The rearrangement uses TRBV11-2 and TRBJ2-7; D call uncertain. Per germline, CDR1 SGHAT and CDR2 FQNNGV. CDR3 size: 15 residues. Trimming removed 5 bases at V and 3 bases at J, with 17 bases between. The CDR3 DNA sequence: TGTGCCAGCAGCGGGTCCGAGACCAAATACTACGAGCAGTACTTC. Encoded protein: CASSGSETKYYEQYF.

The V call is TRBV29-1, the J call TRBJ2-7, with 13 bases aligning to TRBD2. Per the germline V gene, CDR1 is SQVTM and CDR2 is ANQGSEA. V gave up 6 bases and J gave up 0 bases; unmatched junction bases: 14. CDR3 size: 18 residues. The CDR3 spells CSVATQGLAGISSYEQYF. In nucleotides, the CDR3 is TGCAGCGTAGCCACGCAGGGACTAGCGGGGATCAGCTCCTACGAGCAGTACTTC.

The chain combines TRBV21-1 with TRBJ1-1; the DNA was not compared with TRBD1, the D call given in the table. TRBV21-1 is a recognized pseudogene. The CDR3 contains 19 residues. In DNA, the CDR3 is TGTGCCAGCAGCAAGGGGAGGTGGCAGGGGGCCCTCCTAAACACTGAAGCTTTCTTT. It specifies CASSKGRWQGALLNTEAFF.

In its sample, this clone was seen a few times. The chain has TRBV25-1 and TRBJ1-1; tentative D call: TRBD1 (6 bases). CDR3 length equals 14 residues. Trimming cost V 6 bases and J 3 bases, with 14 bases left between them. Germline V lookup: CDR1 MGHDK, CDR2 SYGVNS. For the CDR3, the DNA is TGTGCCAGCAGATTCCAGGGGCGTGACACTGAAGCTTTCTTT. This sequence encodes CASRFQGRDTEAFF.

The gene calls are TRBV29-1 and TRBJ2-3; TRBD1 agrees at 9 bases. Trimming removed 6 bases from V and 4 bases from J; junction bases left unmatched: 8. Germline V CDR1 and CDR2: SQVTM, ANQGSEA. This CDR3 is built from 14 residues. The chain's CDR3 is CSVAGTGRSDTQYF. CDR3 sequence (DNA): TGCAGCGTGGCCGGGACAGGGAGGTCAGATACGCAGTATTTT.

This rearrangement joins TRBV18 to TRBJ2-1; D might be TRBD1 or TRBD2, each matching 5 bases. In germline, CDR1 is KGHSH, CDR2 LQKENI. The CDR3 has 14 amino acids. Deletions cut 2 bases from V and 5 bases from J, with 10 bases between. In DNA, the CDR3 is TGTGCCAGCTCACCAGCCGAGGGGAACAATGAGCAGTTCTTC. This translates into CASSPAEGNNEQFF.

Written as DNA, the CDR3 is TGTGCCAGCAGCACCGGGACAGGGCTTGTCGAGCAGTACTTC. Encoded protein: CASSTGTGLVEQYF. This chain connects TRBV5-4 to TRBJ2-7; TRBD1 agrees at 9 bases. CDR1 and CDR2 from the germline V gene are SGHNT and YYREEE (reference sequence). The length of the CDR3 is 14 residues. Trimming cost V 4 bases and J 6 bases; bases outside gene matches: 8.

The chain joins TRBV4-2 to TRBJ2-1, with TRBD2 matching 12 bases. The ends lost 4 bases at V and 4 bases at J; junction bases unmatched: 2. Germline CDR1 reads LGHNA; CDR2 reads YNFKEQ. The CDR3 totals 15 residues. For the CDR3, the DNA is TGTGCCAGCAGCCCGACTAGCGGGAGTTACAATGAGCAGTTCTTC. Encoded protein: CASSPTSGSYNEQFF.

To note about this clone: Additional DNA sequences in this sample encode the identical CDR3. V and J are TRBV5-1 and TRBJ2-1, with 7 bases fitting TRBD2. The germline V gene has CDR1 SGHRS and CDR2 YFSETQ. V dropped 0 bases and J dropped 5; count of bases not matched to a gene: 2. CDR3 length equals 14 residues. CDR3 residues: CASSLGLADNEQFF. The DNA for the CDR3 is TGCGCCAGCAGCTTGGGTCTAGCGGACAATGAGCAGTTCTTC.

The chain carries TRBV27 and TRBJ2-1, with D possibly being TRBD2 (6 bases). V lost 1 base, J lost 1 base, and 14 bases lay in between. The CDR3 spans 17 residues. CDR1 is MNHEY and CDR2 is SMNVEV in the germline V gene (reference sequence). CDR3 coding DNA: TGTGCCAGCAGTTTATTCCCCAGACTAGAATCCTACAATGAGCAGTTCTTC. Its protein product is CASSLFPRLESYNEQFF.

The rearrangement uses TRBV28 and TRBJ1-4; 8 bases map to TRBD1. Looked up from germline, CDR1 is MDHEN and CDR2 is SYDVKM. This CDR3 has 15 amino acids. V shed 6 bases, J shed 6 bases, and the junction held 9 bases outside the gene matches. The CDR3 protein is CASSLRWTGHEKLFF. The CDR3, as DNA: TGTGCCAGCAGCCTCCGGTGGACAGGGCATGAAAAACTGTTTTTT.

The chain carries TRBV10-2 and TRBJ1-1, with 7 bases lining up with TRBD1. This CDR3 contains 15 residues. Germline CDR1 is WSHSY and CDR2 is SAAADI. V was pared by 8 bases and J by 5 bases, with 14 bases of the junction left unmatched. Written as DNA, the CDR3 is TGCGCCAGCTACAGTCAGGGGGGGAGGCGAACTGAAGCTTTCTTT. Protein: CASYSQGGRRTEAFF.

The chain carries TRBV4-1 and TRBJ2-7; 7 bases are shared with TRBD1. Per the germline V gene, CDR1 is MGHRA and CDR2 is YSYEKL. The CDR3 sequence is 16 residues long. V gave up 4 bases and J gave up 0 bases; unmatched junction bases: 9. CDR3 DNA sequence: TGCGCCAGCAGCCGGGATCAGGGGGTTTCCTCCTACGAGCAGTACTTC. Its protein is CASSRDQGVSSYEQYF.

This rearrangement joins TRBV21-1 to TRBJ2-7; TRBD2, the table's D call, lacks a check against the DNA. TRBV21-1 is shown as a pseudogene. The CDR3 has 13 residues. The CDR3 DNA reads as TGTGCCAGCAGCGTGCAGGAGGCCCACGAGCAGTACTTC. Its translation: CASSVQEAHEQYF.

The chain has TRBV10-3 and TRBJ1-2; tentative D call: TRBD1 (6 bases). The CDR3 runs 14 residues. Germline CDR1 ENHRY, CDR2 SYGVKD. Trimming cost V 0 bases and J 4 bases, with 9 bases left between them. The CDR3 DNA sequence: TGTGCCATCAGTGAGTCAGGGGGGAGCTATGGCTACACCTTC. It translates to CAISESGGSYGYTF.

The chain employs TRBV5-1 and TRBJ2-3; 7 bases align to TRBD2. The V segment lost 4 bases and the J segment 2 bases; nucleotides outside the gene matches: 10. Germline CDR1 is SGHRS and CDR2 is YFSETQ. The CDR3 is made up of 16 amino acids. The CDR3 nucleotides read TGCGCCAGCAGCCCCGACGGGGGGTTAGTCACAGATACGCAGTATTTT. Its protein product is CASSPDGGLVTDTQYF.

The chain carries TRBV11-2 and TRBJ2-4; D not certain. CDR1 SGHAT and CDR2 FQNNGV come from the germline V gene. The CDR3 covers 15 residues. V dropped 4 bases and J dropped 1 base, with 11 bases sitting between them. Here the CDR3 reads CASSSHRTAKNIQYF. The CDR3 DNA reads as TGTGCCAGCAGCTCGCATCGCACTGCCAAAAACATTCAGTACTTC.

V is TRBV19 and J is TRBJ2-7; no clear D gene. Trimming pared 6 bases from V and 2 bases from J, leaving 14 bases between. From germline, CDR1 is LNHDA and CDR2 SQIVND (reference sequence). This CDR3 comprises 14 residues. CDR3 residues: CASSPTRPPYEQYF. In DNA, the CDR3 is TGTGCCAGTAGCCCAACGCGGCCTCCCTACGAGCAGTACTTC.

V usage is TRBV27 and J usage is TRBJ2-1; TRBD2 aligns across 7 bases. Trimming at V came to 6 bases and at J to 0 bases, leaving 2 bases not matched to a gene. Germline CDR1 reads MNHEY; CDR2 reads SMNVEV (reference sequence). The CDR3 contains 14 residues. This CDR3 reads CASRRTSSYNEQFF. The CDR3 bases are TGTGCCAGCAGAAGGACTAGCTCCTACAATGAGCAGTTCTTC.

The chain joins TRBV27 to TRBJ2-1, with 8 bases matching TRBD2. Germline values: CDR1 MNHEY, CDR2 SMNVEV (reference sequence). The CDR3 spans 16 residues. Trimming took 3 bases from V and 8 from J; bases not matched to a gene: 12. The CDR3 sequence: CASSFLSGGRMDEQFF. CDR3 bases: TGTGCCAGCAGTTTCCTTTCTGGCGGGAGGATGGATGAGCAGTTCTTC.

The chain couples TRBV5-1 to TRBJ1-2; 7 bases match TRBD1. Losses at the gene ends were 3 bases for V and 6 bases for J; bases not matched to a gene: 8. Looked up from germline, CDR1 is SGHRS and CDR2 is YFSETQ. The CDR3 is made up of 14 amino acids. In DNA, the CDR3 is TGCGCCAGCAGCTACGACAGGGAGGCGGATGGCTACACCTTC. It codes for CASSYDREADGYTF.

This sequence joins TRBV7-6 and TRBJ1-3; D is unclear. V shed 5 bases and J shed 8 bases, with 16 bases lying between them. CDR1 and CDR2 from the germline V gene are SGHVS and FNYEAQ. This CDR3 has 14 amino acids. CDR3 sequence (DNA): TGTGCCAGCAGCGAGAGAACCGGAGGAGACACCATATATTTT. Its protein is CASSERTGGDTIYF. Combining the CDR3 with reference TRBV7-6 and TRBJ1-3 gives the whole variable domain GAGVSQSPRYKVTKRGQDVALRCDPISGHVSLYWYRQALGQGPEFLTYFNYEAQQDKSGLPNDRFSAERPEGSISTLTIQRTEQRDSAMYRCASSERTGGDTIYFGEGSWLTVV.

For the CDR3, the DNA is TGTGCCAGCAGTTCCACAGGGGACCGCACAGATACGCAGTATTTT. Protein: CASSSTGDRTDTQYF. The chain recombines TRBV28 with TRBJ2-3; 7 bases match TRBD1. The ends lost 4 bases at V and 1 base at J; junction bases unmatched: 5. Germline lookup yields CDR1 MDHEN and CDR2 SYDVKM. The CDR3 runs 15 residues.

The chain links TRBV7-9 to TRBJ2-1; no definite D call. This CDR3 region has 16 residues. From germline, CDR1 is SEHNR and CDR2 FQNEAQ (reference sequence). Trimming left V 0 bases short and J 1 base short, with 10 bases between. The DNA of the CDR3 is TGTGCCAGCAGCTTAGCGTCGGCGGCTTCCTACAATGAGCAGTTCTTC. Translating it yields CASSLASAASYNEQFF.

The gene calls are TRBV28 and TRBJ1-2, with 7 bases identical to TRBD1. V trimming: 3 bases; J trimming: 3 bases; junction bases outside the gene matches: 4. The CDR3 has 14 residues. The germline V gene encodes CDR1 MDHEN and CDR2 SYDVKM. CDR3 loop: CASSFGQAYYGYTF. In DNA form, the CDR3 reads TGTGCCAGCAGTTTCGGACAGGCGTACTATGGCTACACCTTC.

The genes are TRBV25-1 and TRBJ2-2, with D possibly TRBD1 on 5 matching bases. V shed 2 bases and J shed 11 bases, with 12 bases lying between them. The germline CDR1 and CDR2 sequences are MGHDK and SYGVNS. This CDR3 is 13 amino acids long. CDR3 sequence: CASSERAWGELFF. The CDR3 coding sequence is TGTGCCAGCAGTGAAAGAGCATGGGGCGAGCTGTTTTTT.

The chain links TRBV10-3 to TRBJ2-7, with 7 bases identical to TRBD2. The CDR3 length is 13 residues. Germline V gene data show CDR1 as ENHRY and CDR2 as SYGVKD. V lost 3 bases, J lost 7 bases, and 6 bases stayed unmatched. Here the CDR3 reads CAISDRPGGEQYF. CDR3 DNA: TGTGCCATCAGTGACCGACCCGGGGGGGAGCAGTACTTC.

This clone appeared once. The chain has TRBV5-1 and TRBJ1-1, with D unresolved. V dropped 2 bases and J dropped 10 bases, with 15 bases sitting between them. The CDR3 extends over 13 amino acids. Germline-derived CDR1 and CDR2 are SGHRS and YFSETQ. The CDR3 nucleotides are TGCGCCAGCAGCTTAGGAACGGACGACCGAGCTTTCTTT. Protein sequence: CASSLGTDDRAFF.

The rearrangement uses TRBV5-6 and TRBJ2-4; D not certain. Germline CDR1 reads SGHDT; CDR2 reads YYEEEE. V lost 0 bases to trimming and J lost 2 bases, with 12 bases between them. This CDR3 has 16 amino acids. The chain's CDR3 is CASSLVGNWSKNIQYF. The CDR3 region has the DNA TGTGCCAGCAGCTTGGTAGGGAATTGGTCCAAAAACATTCAGTACTTC. Together with reference TRBV5-6 and TRBJ2-4, the CDR3 gives the full variable domain: DAGVTQSPTHLIKTRGQQVTLRCSPKSGHDTVSWYQQALGQGPQFIFQYYEEEERQRGNFPDRFSGHQFPNYSSELNVNALLLGDSALYLCASSLVGNWSKNIQYFGAGTRLSVL.